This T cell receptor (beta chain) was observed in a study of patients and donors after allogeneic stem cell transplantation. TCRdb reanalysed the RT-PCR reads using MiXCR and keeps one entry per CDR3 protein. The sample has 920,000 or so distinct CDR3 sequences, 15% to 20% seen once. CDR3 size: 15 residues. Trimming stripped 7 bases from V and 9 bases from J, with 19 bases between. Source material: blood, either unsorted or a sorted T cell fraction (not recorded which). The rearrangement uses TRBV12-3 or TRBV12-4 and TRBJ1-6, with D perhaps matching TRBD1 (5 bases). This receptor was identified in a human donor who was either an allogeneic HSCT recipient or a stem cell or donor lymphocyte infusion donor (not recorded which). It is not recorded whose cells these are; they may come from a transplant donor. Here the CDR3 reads CASTNEGFISSPLHF. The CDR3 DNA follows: TGTGCCAGCACTAATGAGGGGTTTATTAGTTCACCCCTCCACTTT.